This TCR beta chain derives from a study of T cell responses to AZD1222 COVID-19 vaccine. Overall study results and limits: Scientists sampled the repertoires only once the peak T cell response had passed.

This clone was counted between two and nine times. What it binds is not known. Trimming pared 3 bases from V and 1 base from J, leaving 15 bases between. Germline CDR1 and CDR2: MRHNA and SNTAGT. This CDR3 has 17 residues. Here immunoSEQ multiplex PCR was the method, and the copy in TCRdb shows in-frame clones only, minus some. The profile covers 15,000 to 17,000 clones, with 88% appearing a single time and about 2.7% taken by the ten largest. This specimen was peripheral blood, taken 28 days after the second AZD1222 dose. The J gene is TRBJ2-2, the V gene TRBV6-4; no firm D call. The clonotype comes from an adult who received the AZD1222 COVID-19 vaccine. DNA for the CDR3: TGTGCCAGCAGTGAGCAGATGGGCGCAGGGAACACCGGGGAGCTGTTTTTT. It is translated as CASSEQMGAGNTGELFF.